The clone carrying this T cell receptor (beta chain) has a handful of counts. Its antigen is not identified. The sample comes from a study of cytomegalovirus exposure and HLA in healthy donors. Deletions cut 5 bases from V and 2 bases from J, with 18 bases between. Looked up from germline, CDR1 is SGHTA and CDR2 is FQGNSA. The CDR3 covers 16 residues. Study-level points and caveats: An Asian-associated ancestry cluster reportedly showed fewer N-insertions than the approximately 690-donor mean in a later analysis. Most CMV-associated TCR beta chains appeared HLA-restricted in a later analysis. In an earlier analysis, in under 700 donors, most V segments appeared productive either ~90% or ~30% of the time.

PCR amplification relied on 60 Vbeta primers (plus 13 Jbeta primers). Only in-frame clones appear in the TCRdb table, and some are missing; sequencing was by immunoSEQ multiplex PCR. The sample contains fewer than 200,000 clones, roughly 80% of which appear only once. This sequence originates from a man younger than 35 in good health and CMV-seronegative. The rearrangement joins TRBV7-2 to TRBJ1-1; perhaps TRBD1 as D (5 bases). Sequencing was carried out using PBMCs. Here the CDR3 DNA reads TGTGCCAGCAGCCCAAGCTCGCGGGGGTCAAACACTGAAGCTTTCTTT. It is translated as CASSPSSRGSNTEAFF.